Below are 17 T cell receptor beta chains sequenced from a single sample in a study of T cells in Graves' hyperthyroidism and ophthalmopathy. Amplification of TCR beta CDR3 regions was performed using RNA transcripts as template. The TCR CDR3 was amplified in a first-round RT-PCR using the HTBI primer set. TCRdb re-called the multiplex PCR reads with MiXCR, one entry per CDR3 protein. This table holds fewer than 700,000 distinct CDR3 sequences, roughly 16% found once. Material: blood. These receptors were collected from a woman aged 25 to 39 with Graves' hyperthyroidism.

This clonotype was picked up many times. J is TRBJ1-5 and V is TRBV28, with D perhaps matching TRBD1 (5 bases). Trimming removed 2 bases at V and 2 bases at J, with 13 bases between. Looked up from germline, CDR1 is MDHEN and CDR2 is SYDVKM. This CDR3 is 16 amino acids long. CDR3: CASSLVGAGGNQPQHF. The CDR3 nucleotides read TGTGCCAGCAGTTTAGTTGGGGCTGGGGGCAATCAGCCCCAGCATTTT.

This clonotype showed up many times. This chain connects TRBV6-6 to TRBJ2-1; D is unresolved. The ends were cut back, 0 bases at V and 7 bases at J, with 7 bases in the middle. The CDR3 is 13 amino acids. Germline-derived CDR1 and CDR2 are MNHNY and SVGAGI (reference sequence). This chain's CDR3 is CASSYSNGNEQFF. The CDR3 DNA reads TGTGCCAGCAGTTACTCGAACGGGAATGAGCAGTTCTTC.

This chain uses TRBV13 with TRBJ2-1; TRBD2 might be the D (6 bases). The CDR3 extends over 15 amino acids. Trimming took off 5 bases at V and 7 bases at J, with 18 bases between the two ends. Germline V CDR1 and CDR2: PRHDT, FYEKMQ (reference sequence). CDR3 in DNA: TGTGCCAGCAGCGCGCCCTCGACTAGGGGTAATGAGCAGTTCTTC. Translated, it gives CASSAPSTRGNEQFF.

This clonotype was observed many times. The CDR3: CSAKQGVGETQYF. CDR3 bases: TGCAGTGCTAAACAGGGGGTCGGGGAGACCCAGTACTTC. The chain links TRBV20-1 to TRBJ2-5; 8 nucleotides line up with TRBD1. Germline CDR1 and CDR2: DFQATT and SNEGSKA (reference sequence). CDR3 length: 13 residues. Trimming at V came to 4 bases and at J to 5 bases, leaving 6 bases not matched to a gene.

This clonotype was counted only a few times. This sequence joins TRBV12-3 or TRBV12-4 and TRBJ2-2, with 11 bases matching TRBD1. J was trimmed by 10 bases and V by 3 bases; bases with no gene match: 1. The CDR3 has 13 residues. The CDR3 sequence is CASSLGQGEELFF. In nucleotides, the CDR3 is TGTGCCAGCAGTTTGGGACAGGGGGAGGAGCTGTTTTTT.

This clonotype was counted many times. This sequence joins TRBV6-5 and TRBJ2-7; 7 bases match TRBD1. Germline V CDR1 and CDR2: MNHEY, SVGAGI. This CDR3 contains 16 residues. J lost 0 bases, V lost 2 bases, and 7 bases had no gene match. The CDR3 spells CASSYLRGGGSYEQYF. The CDR3 DNA sequence: TGTGCCAGCAGTTACCTGCGAGGGGGCGGCTCCTACGAGCAGTACTTC.

This clonotype was seen ten or more times. The J gene is TRBJ2-5, the V gene TRBV5-1; perhaps TRBD2 as D (5 bases). The CDR3 is made up of 14 amino acids. Trimming took 2 bases from V and 2 from J, leaving 10 bases between them. Per germline, CDR1 SGHRS and CDR2 YFSETQ. DNA for the CDR3: TGCGCCAGCAGCTTCGGGTCGGGGCAAGAGACCCAGTACTTC. This codes for CASSFGSGQETQYF.

This clonotype was counted only a few times. The chain has TRBV6-2 or TRBV6-3 and TRBJ2-3, with TRBD2 matching 13 bases. The germline V gene has CDR1 MNHEY and CDR2 SVGEGT. The CDR3 consists of 15 residues. V was clipped by 6 bases and J by 2 bases; unmatched bases: 2. CDR3 nucleotide sequence: TGTGCCAGCAGCACTAGCGGGAGGGACACAGATACGCAGTATTTT. As protein: CASSTSGRDTDTQYF.

The chain combines TRBV20-1 with TRBJ2-1, with D unclear. The V gene's germline CDR1 is DFQATT and CDR2 SNEGSKA (reference sequence). V was shortened by 5 bases and J by 4 bases, with 12 bases between the two germline ends. The CDR3 contains 13 residues. CDR3 amino acids: CSAADGEYNEQFF. The CDR3 nucleotides are TGCAGTGCTGCAGACGGAGAATACAATGAGCAGTTCTTC.

This clonotype was counted at least ten times. V gene TRBV2 combines with J gene TRBJ2-5; D could derive from TRBD1 or TRBD2 (5 bases each). The V and J ends lost 6 bases and 4 bases respectively, with 27 bases between them. Germline assignment: CDR1 SNHLY and CDR2 FYNNEI. The length of the CDR3 is 18 residues. CDR3 residues: CASSQSGTLRGSLETQYF. The CDR3 DNA reads as TGTGCCAGCAGCCAATCCGGGACCCTAAGAGGTTCCTTAGAGACCCAGTACTTC.

The chain links TRBV7-9 to TRBJ2-1, with a weak D call TRBD2 (5 bases). The V end lost 0 bases, the J end lost 0 bases, and 15 bases lay between the germline ends. The germline CDR1 and CDR2 sequences are SEHNR and FQNEAQ (reference sequence). There are 18 residues in the CDR3. CDR3 DNA sequence: TGTGCCAGCAGCTTAGCCCCAGGACTCCCGAGCTCCTACAATGAGCAGTTCTTC. This encodes CASSLAPGLPSSYNEQFF.

This clonotype was seen repeatedly, ten times or more. The chain combines TRBV27 with TRBJ2-7; the D is unclear. CDR3 length: 13 residues. V was clipped by 5 bases and J by 3 bases, with 11 bases between them. In germline, CDR1 is MNHEY, CDR2 SMNVEV (reference sequence). The DNA for the CDR3 is TGTGCCAGCAGTCTCGGGCCCAACTACGAGCAGTACTTC. This translates into CASSLGPNYEQYF.

This clonotype came up a few times. The rearrangement joins TRBV4-1 to TRBJ1-5; no clear D. This CDR3 is 14 amino acids long. Germline loops: CDR1 MGHRA, CDR2 YSYEKL. Deletions cut 0 bases from V and 2 bases from J, with 5 bases between. CDR3 protein: CASSQEQRNQPQHF. CDR3 nucleotide sequence: TGCGCCAGCAGCCAAGAACAGCGCAATCAGCCCCAGCATTTT.

This clonotype was picked up many times. A much larger clone differs from this one at a single base, so this may be a read error. This chain uses TRBV7-2 with TRBJ2-5, with 7 bases matching TRBD2. Trimming cost V 1 base and J 4 bases; bases outside gene matches: 3. CDR1 is SGHTA and CDR2 is FQGNSA in the germline V gene. The CDR3 has 14 amino acids. CDR3 DNA sequence: TGTGCCAGCAGCTTAGGGGTAGCGGGAGAGACCCAGTACTTC. Its protein product is CASSLGVAGETQYF.

Comments on this clonotype: This may come from a read error, since a much larger clone is one base off. The chain employs TRBV12-3 or TRBV12-4 and TRBJ1-5; D call uncertain. CDR3 size: 13 residues. V lost 7 bases and J 3 bases, leaving 10 bases between the germline ends. CDR3 region: CASNFADNQPQHF. DNA for the CDR3: TGTGCCAGCAATTTCGCGGACAATCAGCCCCAGCATTTT.

The table lists this clonotype with many counts. The chain combines TRBV3-1 with TRBJ2-7; unclear D gene. Germline assignment: CDR1 LGHDT and CDR2 YNNKEL (reference sequence). The CDR3 totals 12 residues. Trimming removed 4 bases from V and 3 bases from J, with 7 bases in between. The CDR3 DNA is TGTGCCAGCAGCCCTTCTTACTACGAGCAGTACTTC. Translation: CASSPSYYEQYF.

This clonotype showed up just a few times. The CDR3 DNA reads as TGTGCCTGGAGCAGAGTAACCGTGGGGACGGACAGCTACACCTTC. This sequence encodes CAWSRVTVGTDSYTF. The rearrangement uses TRBV30 and TRBJ1-2; D possibly corresponds to TRBD1 (5 bases). V was trimmed by 3 bases and J by 9 bases, leaving 23 bases between them. The CDR3 spans 15 residues. Per the germline V gene, CDR1 is GTSNPN and CDR2 is SVGIG (reference sequence).